This T cell receptor (beta chain) was sequenced for a study of T cell responses to AZD1222 COVID-19 vaccine. Overall study findings and caveats: Along spike, vaccine-associated CD4 TCRs were found throughout, with dominance at 160-218 and 743-854. Among spike-specific TCRs, nearly half reportedly target unmutated variant regions.

The table came from immunoSEQ multiplex PCR; TCRdb's copy has only in-frame clones and leaves some out. The sample gives roughly 80,000 clones, roughly 90% of which show up once; about 8% is in the top ten. CDR1 is KGHSH and CDR2 is LQKENI in the germline V gene. Trimming cost V 3 bases and J 5 bases; bases outside gene matches: 9. The length of the CDR3 is 15 residues. Note on this clone: Its cognate antigen is unknown.

This TCR was recovered from an adult who received the AZD1222 COVID-19 vaccine. The V gene is TRBV18, the J gene TRBJ1-2; 7 bases align to TRBD1. The sequencing used peripheral blood, collected 28 days after the second AZD1222 dose. CDR3 loop: CASSPPGDRLYGYTF. The CDR3 DNA follows: TGTGCCAGCTCACCCCCCGGGGACAGATTGTATGGCTACACCTTC.